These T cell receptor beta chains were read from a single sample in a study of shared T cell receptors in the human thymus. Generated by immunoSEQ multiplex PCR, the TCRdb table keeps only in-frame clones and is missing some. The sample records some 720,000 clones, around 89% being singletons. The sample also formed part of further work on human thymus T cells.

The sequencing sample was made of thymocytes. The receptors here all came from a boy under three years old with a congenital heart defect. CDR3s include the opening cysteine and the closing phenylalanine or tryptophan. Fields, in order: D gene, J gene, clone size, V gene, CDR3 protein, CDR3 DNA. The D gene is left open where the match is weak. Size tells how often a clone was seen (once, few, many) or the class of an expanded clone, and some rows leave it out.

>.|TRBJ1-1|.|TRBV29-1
CSGRDGEEMNTEAFF
TGCAGCGGGCGGGACGGCGAAGAAATGAACACTGAAGCTTTCTTT
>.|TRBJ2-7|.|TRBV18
CASSQSGAPYEQYF
TGTGCCAGCTCTCAATCAGGGGCCCCCTACGAGCAGTACTTC
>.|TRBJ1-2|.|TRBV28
CASRPQGLGGYTF
TGTGCCAGCAGACCGCAGGGGCTAGGGGGCTACACCTTC
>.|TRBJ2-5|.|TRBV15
CATSRAGRRRGETQYF
TGTGCCACCAGCAGGGCGGGAAGACGGAGAGGAGAGACCCAGTACTTC
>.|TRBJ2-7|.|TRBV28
CASSFWGGAPTSYEQYF
TGTGCCAGCAGTTTTTGGGGCGGCGCGCCGACCTCCTACGAGCAGTACTTC
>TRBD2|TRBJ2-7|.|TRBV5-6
CASTIAGAYEQYF
TGTGCCAGCACTATAGCGGGAGCCTACGAGCAGTACTTC
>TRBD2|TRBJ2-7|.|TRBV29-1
CSAETSGIPEQYF
TGCAGCGCAGAGACTAGCGGGATCCCCGAGCAGTACTTC
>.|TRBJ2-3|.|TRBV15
CATSSQTSADTQYF
TGTGCCACCAGCAGTCAGACGAGCGCAGATACGCAGTATTTT
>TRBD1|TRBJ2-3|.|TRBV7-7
CASSYPGTGSTSTDTQYF
TGTGCCAGCAGCTACCCCGGGACAGGGTCCACTAGCACAGATACGCAGTATTTT
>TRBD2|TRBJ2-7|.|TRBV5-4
CASSILLAGGSGSYEQYF
TGTGCCAGCAGCATCCTACTAGCGGGAGGGTCGGGGTCCTACGAGCAGTACTTC
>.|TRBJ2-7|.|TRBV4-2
CASSQDPHYPTDEQYF
TGTGCCAGCAGCCAAGATCCCCACTACCCTACGGACGAGCAGTACTTC
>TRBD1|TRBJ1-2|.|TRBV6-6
CASSYSRPQGAQGYTF
TGTGCCAGCAGTTACTCGAGACCACAGGGGGCTCAAGGCTACACCTTC
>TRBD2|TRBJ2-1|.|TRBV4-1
CASSQDYGTSCYNEQFF
TGCGCCAGCAGCCAAGATTACGGGACTAGTTGCTACAATGAGCAGTTCTTC
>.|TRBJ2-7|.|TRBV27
CASSPIREAPEQYF
TGTGCCAGCAGCCCCATAAGGGAGGCACCCGAGCAGTACTTC
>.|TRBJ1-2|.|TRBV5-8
CASSPWGRGPVGYGYTF
TGTGCCAGCAGCCCGTGGGGCAGGGGCCCCGTTGGCTATGGCTACACCTTC
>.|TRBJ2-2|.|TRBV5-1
CASSPGHTNTGELFF
TGCGCCAGCAGCCCGGGACATACGAACACCGGGGAGCTGTTTTTT
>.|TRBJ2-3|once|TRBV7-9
CASSSSGPGTPTSTDTQYF
TGTGCCAGCAGCAGCTCCGGCCCTGGGACACCAACTAGCACAGATACGCAGTATTTT
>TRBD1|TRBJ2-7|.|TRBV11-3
CASSAGGQRFAEQYF
TGTGCCAGCAGCGCAGGGGGACAGCGGTTCGCCGAGCAGTACTTC
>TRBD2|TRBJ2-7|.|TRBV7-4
CASRGHQLAGPGSYEQYF
TGTGCCAGCAGGGGCCACCAACTAGCGGGGCCAGGCTCCTACGAGCAGTACTTC
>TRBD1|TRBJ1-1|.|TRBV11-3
CASSPTGGPTMNTEAFF
TGTGCCAGCAGCCCGACAGGGGGCCCAACCATGAACACTGAAGCTTTCTTT